The 18 T cell receptor beta chains below come from one sample, sequenced in a study of cytomegalovirus exposure and HLA in healthy donors. PCR primers comprised 60 Vbeta and 13 Jbeta primers. Repertoires were generated with immunoSEQ multiplex PCR, while TCRdb's copy carries only in-frame clones and drops some. The sample has under 200,000 clones; around two thirds are singletons. The sequencing sample was made of PBMCs. Every receptor here comes from a man aged 45-65 years in good health and CMV-seronegative.

As to this clone: One end of the junction varies from germline; a read error may be responsible. The chain carries TRBV4-1 and TRBJ1-6; D is undetermined. Germline assignment: CDR1 MGHRA and CDR2 YSYEKL. The CDR3 runs 15 residues. The CDR3 is CAGSQAPTYNSPLHF. CDR3 nucleotide sequence: TGCGCCGGCAGCCAAGCCCCCACCTATAATTCACCCCTCCACTTT.

This clone appeared a few times. The chain uses TRBV7-2 and TRBJ2-3; 8 nucleotides align to TRBD2. Germline loops: CDR1 SGHTA, CDR2 FQGNSA. Trimming cost V 5 bases and J 4 bases; bases outside gene matches: 11. CDR3 size: 16 residues. CDR3 sequence: CASSPRTSFDADTQYF. CDR3 bases: TGTGCCAGCAGCCCAAGGACTAGCTTTGACGCAGATACGCAGTATTTT. The variable domain in full, with the rest retrieved from reference TRBV7-2 and TRBJ2-3, is GAGVSQSPSNKVTEKGKDVELRCDPISGHTALYWYRQSLGQGLEFLIYFQGNSAPDKSGLPSDRFSAERTGGSVSTLTIQRTQQEDSAVYLCASSPRTSFDADTQYFGPGTRLTVL.

As DNA, the CDR3 is TGTGCCAGCAGCTCGGGGGGAGGAACCGGGGAGCTGTTTTTT. Residues: CASSSGGGTGELFF. The chain recombines TRBV6-6 with TRBJ2-2, with 7 nucleotides matching TRBD2. V lost 6 bases to trimming and J lost 5 bases; unmatched junction nucleotides: 6. This CDR3 comprises 14 residues. Germline values: CDR1 MNHNY, CDR2 SVGAGI (reference sequence).

A few counts support this clone. The chain carries TRBV5-4 and TRBJ1-6; D is perhaps TRBD1 (6 bases). Germline CDR1 reads SGHNT; CDR2 reads YYREEE (reference sequence). V gave up 0 bases and J gave up 7 bases, with 11 bases separating them. CDR3 size: 15 residues. The CDR3 DNA sequence: TGTGCCAGCAGCTTGGACAGGGTCGGAAATTCACCCCTCCACTTT. Protein sequence: CASSLDRVGNSPLHF.

This clone was picked up a small number of times. The chain uses TRBV5-6 and TRBJ1-6; no clear D. V lost 0 bases and J 0 bases, leaving 7 bases between the germline ends. CDR3 length equals 16 residues. Per the germline V gene, CDR1 is SGHDT and CDR2 is YYEEEE. The CDR3 here is CASSLEGSSYNSPLHF. In DNA, the CDR3 is TGTGCCAGCAGCTTGGAAGGGAGCTCCTATAATTCACCCCTCCACTTT.

The V gene is TRBV21-1, the J gene TRBJ1-3; the listed D gene, TRBD1, was not tested against the DNA. TRBV21-1 corresponds to a pseudogene. The CDR3 consists of 16 residues. The CDR3 protein is CASSNIGTASGNTIYF. The CDR3 region has the DNA TGTGCCAGCAGTAATATCGGGACAGCCTCTGGAAACACCATATATTTT.

The V call is TRBV7-2, the J call TRBJ1-6, with D maybe TRBD1 (5 bases). Germline V gene lookup returns CDR1 SGHTA and CDR2 FQGNSA. Trimming took off 3 bases at V and 9 bases at J, with 18 bases between the two ends. This CDR3 spans 16 amino acids. The CDR3 sequence is CASSFLGQGGGSPLHF. The CDR3 coding sequence is TGTGCCAGCAGCTTCCTAGGGCAGGGTGGCGGTTCACCCCTCCACTTT.

This clone was detected only a few times. This rearrangement joins TRBV14 to TRBJ2-7, with D maybe TRBD2 (5 bases). This CDR3 spans 15 amino acids. V lost 0 bases and J 0 bases, leaving 9 bases between the germline ends. Per the germline V gene, CDR1 is SGHDN and CDR2 is FVKESK. CDR3 in amino acids: CASSQEGGLSYEQYF. The CDR3 DNA sequence: TGTGCCAGCAGCCAAGAGGGTGGACTCTCCTACGAGCAGTACTTC. The entire variable domain, with the rest obtained from reference TRBV14 and TRBJ2-7, is as follows: EAGVTQFPSHSVIEKGQTVTLRCDPISGHDNLYWYRRVMGKEIKFLLHFVKESKQDESGMPNNRFLAERTGGTYSTLKVQPAELEDSGVYFCASSQEGGLSYEQYFGPGTRLTVT.

The table lists this clone with a few counts. This rearrangement joins TRBV19 to TRBJ2-7; D is possibly TRBD1 (6 bases). CDR3 length equals 14 residues. The germline gives CDR1 LNHDA, CDR2 SQIVND (reference sequence). V shed 4 bases and J shed 1 base, with 11 bases lying between them. The CDR3 spells CASSTGQFSYEQYF. CDR3 in DNA: TGTGCCAGTAGTACCGGACAGTTTTCCTACGAGCAGTACTTC.

The chain is built from TRBV9 and TRBJ2-5, with 10 bases identical to TRBD2. The junction had 4 bases not matched to a gene; V was cut back by 0 bases and J by 2 bases. Germline CDR1 reads SGDLS; CDR2 reads YYNGEE. The CDR3 runs 16 residues. CDR3 in DNA: TGTGCCAGCAGCGTAGCTCTACTAGCGGGGCAAGAGACCCAGTACTTC. This sequence encodes CASSVALLAGQETQYF. The full variable domain, in which reference TRBV9 and TRBJ2-5 provide the parts outside the CDR3, is DSGVTQTPKHLITATGQRVTLRCSPRSGDLSVYWYQQSLDQGLQFLIQYYNGEERAKGNILERFSAQQFPDLHSELNLSSLELGDSALYFCASSVALLAGQETQYFGPGTRLLVL.

J is TRBJ2-2 and V is TRBV5-4; 9 bases align to TRBD1. The CDR3 consists of 16 residues. Germline V gene lookup returns CDR1 SGHNT and CDR2 YYREEE (reference sequence). The V gene end was trimmed by 4 bases and the J gene end by 4 bases; junction bases not matched to a gene: 8. CDR3 coding DNA: TGTGCCAGCAGCCCTGGACAGGGGTCGAGCACCGGGGAGCTGTTTTTT. Protein product: CASSPGQGSSTGELFF.

This chain links TRBV19 with TRBJ2-7, with D tentatively TRBD2 (6 bases). Trimming took off 6 bases at V and 5 bases at J, with 17 bases between the two ends. This CDR3 contains 14 residues. Germline CDR1 reads LNHDA; CDR2 reads SQIVND (reference sequence). Here the CDR3 reads CASRASAQGHEQYF. The CDR3 DNA follows: TGTGCCAGTAGAGCTAGCGCGCAAGGCCACGAGCAGTACTTC.

The J gene is TRBJ2-5, the V gene TRBV10-3, with 8 bases matching TRBD1. The germline gives CDR1 ENHRY, CDR2 SYGVKD. J gave up 5 bases and V 4 bases, and 15 bases lay outside the gene matches. This CDR3 has 17 amino acids. CDR3 sequence reads: CAISGSKTGVLGETQYF. DNA for the CDR3: TGTGCCATCAGTGGATCCAAGACAGGGGTTCTGGGGGAGACCCAGTACTTC.

This chain uses TRBV7-2 with TRBJ2-1; 7 bases map to TRBD1. Germline CDR1 SGHTA, CDR2 FQGNSA. With 6 bases clipped from V and 4 bases from J, the junction kept 6 bases outside the gene matches. This CDR3 is built from 14 residues. This CDR3 is CASRTGQRYNEQFF. Here the CDR3 DNA reads TGTGCCAGCAGAACGGGACAGAGATACAATGAGCAGTTCTTC.

The chain combines TRBV6-5 with TRBJ2-3; D uncertain. V shed 2 bases and J shed 2 bases, with 11 bases lying between them. The CDR3 totals 15 residues. Germline CDR1 MNHEY, CDR2 SVGAGI. CDR3 sequence: CASSYTGVDTDTQYF. CDR3 bases: TGTGCCAGCAGTTACACCGGAGTGGACACAGATACGCAGTATTTT.

The chain joins TRBV18 to TRBJ2-3; the match to TRBD2 covers 8 bases. Germline assignment: CDR1 KGHSH and CDR2 LQKENI. V lost 4 bases, J lost 2 bases, and 2 bases stayed unmatched. The CDR3 runs 14 residues. CDR3 amino acids: CASSQGLDTDTQYF. The CDR3 DNA is TGTGCCAGCTCACAGGGACTAGACACAGATACGCAGTATTTT.

The chain recombines TRBV29-1 with TRBJ1-2; D remains unclear. CDR1 is SQVTM and CDR2 is ANQGSEA in the germline V gene. The CDR3 loop spans 14 amino acids. V gave up 2 bases and J gave up 5 bases, with 15 bases separating them. The CDR3 DNA is TGCAGCGTTGAAACCTACCAGGTTGTTTATGGCTACACCTTC. This sequence encodes CSVETYQVVYGYTF.

This rearrangement joins TRBV28 to TRBJ1-3; a possible D gene is TRBD1 (6 bases). CDR3 size: 15 residues. Trimming pared 1 base from V and 8 bases from J, leaving 15 bases between. Germline loops: CDR1 MDHEN, CDR2 SYDVKM. The CDR3: CASSLYSGGEDTIYF. The CDR3 DNA reads TGTGCCAGCAGTTTATATAGTGGGGGCGAAGACACCATATATTTT.